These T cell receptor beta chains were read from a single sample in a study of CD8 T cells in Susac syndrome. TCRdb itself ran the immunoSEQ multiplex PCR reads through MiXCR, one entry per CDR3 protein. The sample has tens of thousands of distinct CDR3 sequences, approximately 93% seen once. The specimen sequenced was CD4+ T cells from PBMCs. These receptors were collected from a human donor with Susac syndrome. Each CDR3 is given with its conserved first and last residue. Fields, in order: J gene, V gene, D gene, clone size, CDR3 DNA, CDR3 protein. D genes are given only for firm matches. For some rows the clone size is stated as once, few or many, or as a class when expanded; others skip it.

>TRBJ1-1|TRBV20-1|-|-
TGCAGTGCTAGAGATCTAGGAAGGTACACTGAAGCTTTCTTT
CSARDLGRYTEAFF
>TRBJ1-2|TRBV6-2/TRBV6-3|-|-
TGTGCCAGCAGTTACTCGAGTCGGTTGTCGGGCTACACCTTC
CASSYSSRLSGYTF
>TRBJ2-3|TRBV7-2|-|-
TGTGCCAGCAGCCTGGAGGGAGGACAGCTTACGCAGTATTTT
CASSLEGGQLTQYF
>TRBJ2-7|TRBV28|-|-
TGTGCCAGCCTTCTCCCCCGACTAGGGAACGAGCAGTACTTC
CASLLPRLGNEQYF
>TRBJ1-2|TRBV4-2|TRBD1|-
TGTGCCAGCAGCCAGATATTCCGGGACAGGGGGCGCGAAGGCTACACCTTC
CASSQIFRDRGREGYTF
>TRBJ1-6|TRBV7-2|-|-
TGTGCCAGCAGCTTTGGTCAGGTTAATTCACCCCTCCACTTT
CASSFGQVNSPLHF
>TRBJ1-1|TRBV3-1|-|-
TGTGCCAGCAGCCAAGATGACCGCACTGAAGCTTTCTTT
CASSQDDRTEAFF
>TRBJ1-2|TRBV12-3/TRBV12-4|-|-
TGTGCCAGCAGTTATCAAGGAGACAGGTACGGCTATGGCTACACCTTC
CASSYQGDRYGYGYTF
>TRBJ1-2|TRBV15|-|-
TGTGCCACCAGCAGAGCCGGTGGGGGCTCAAACTATGGCTACACCTTC
CATSRAGGGSNYGYTF
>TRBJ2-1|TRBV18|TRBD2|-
TGTGCCAGCTCACCACCTAAACTAGCGGGGGGTTACAATGAGCAGTTCTTC
CASSPPKLAGGYNEQFF
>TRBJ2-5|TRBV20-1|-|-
TGCAGTGCCGCCAAACTAGCTCGAGAGACCCAGTACTTC
CSAAKLARETQYF
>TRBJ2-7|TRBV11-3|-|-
TGTGCCAGCAGCTTAGGGACTGGCTACGAGCAGTACTTC
CASSLGTGYEQYF
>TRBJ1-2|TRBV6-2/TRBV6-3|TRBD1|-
TGTGCCAGCACTTGGACAGGGGACAGCTATGGCTACACCTTC
CASTWTGDSYGYTF
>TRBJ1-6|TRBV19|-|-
TGTGCCAGTACCCCAAGTACAGGGTTCAGTTCACCCCTCCACTTT
CASTPSTGFSSPLHF
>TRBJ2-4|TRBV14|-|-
TGTGCCAGCAGCCTGGGCGGATTAAACATTCAGTACTTC
CASSLGGLNIQYF
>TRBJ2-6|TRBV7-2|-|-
TGTGCCAGCAGCTTATCCCGACGGAACTCTGGGGCCAACGTCCTGACTTTC
CASSLSRRNSGANVLTF
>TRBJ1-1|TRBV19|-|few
TGTGCCAGTAGTATAAGCAGGGGTGATGAAGCTTTCTTT
CASSISRGDEAFF
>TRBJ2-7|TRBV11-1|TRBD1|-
TGTGCCAGCAGCTTGACAGGGGTTCGGGGCGAGCAGTACTTC
CASSLTGVRGEQYF
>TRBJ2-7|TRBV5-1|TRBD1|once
TGCGCCAGCAGCATCGGGACAGGTAACTCCTACGAGCAGTACTTC
CASSIGTGNSYEQYF
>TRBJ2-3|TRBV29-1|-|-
TGCAGCGTTGAAGAACCTAGAGGTACGCAGTATTTT
CSVEEPRGTQYF
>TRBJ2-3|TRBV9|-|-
TGTGCCACCTCCCAGTCGGGCGCAGATACGCAGTATTTT
CATSQSGADTQYF
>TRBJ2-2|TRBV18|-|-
TGTGCCAGCTCACCACCGGGAGCGAACACCGGGGAGCTGTTTTTT
CASSPPGANTGELFF
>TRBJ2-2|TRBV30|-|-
TGTGCCTGGAGGGGCCTGAACACCGGGGAGCTGTTTTTT
CAWRGLNTGELFF
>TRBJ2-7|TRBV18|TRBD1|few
TGTGCCAGCTCACTCGACAGGGACGAGCAGTACTTC
CASSLDRDEQYF
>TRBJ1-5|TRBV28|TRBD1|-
TGTGCCAGCAGTTTATGGGCGACAGGGTCGAGAAATCAGCCCCAGCATTTT
CASSLWATGSRNQPQHF
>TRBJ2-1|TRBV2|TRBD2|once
TGTGCCAGCTCCCCGGGGGGAGCGGGGAATGAGCAGTTCTTC
CASSPGGAGNEQFF
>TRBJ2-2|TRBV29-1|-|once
TGCAGCGTTGAGAGGAGCCCGAACACCGGGGAGCTGTTTTTT
CSVERSPNTGELFF
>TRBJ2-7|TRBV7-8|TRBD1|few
TGTGCCAGCAGCTTAGAATGGGACAGGGGATACGAGCAGTACTTC
CASSLEWDRGYEQYF
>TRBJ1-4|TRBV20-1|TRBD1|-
TGCAGTCCAGCGACAGGGAGCGGTGAAAAACTGTTTTTT
CSPATGSGEKLFF
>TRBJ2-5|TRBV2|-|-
TGTGCCAGCAGTGACCTGAAACCGGGGGCCCAGTACTTC
CASSDLKPGAQYF
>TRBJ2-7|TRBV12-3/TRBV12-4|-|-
TGTGCCAGCAGCCTAACCTCGGTCGGCGAGCAGTACTTC
CASSLTSVGEQYF
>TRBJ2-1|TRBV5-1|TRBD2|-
TGCGCCAGCAGCTTGGCCCGAGCGGGGGTTGAGGAGCAGTTCTTC
CASSLARAGVEEQFF
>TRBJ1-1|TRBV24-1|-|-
TGTGCCACCAGTGACCCAACGGACAGCGATGATGAAGCTTTCTTT
CATSDPTDSDDEAFF
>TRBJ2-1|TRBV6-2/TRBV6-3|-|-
TGTGCCAGCAGTTACGGTCCGTACAATGAGCAGTTCTTC
CASSYGPYNEQFF
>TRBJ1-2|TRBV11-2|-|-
TGTGCCAGCATCCCTAACCATCCAGGGGAGTTGCAAGGAAGAGGGACCCTATATGGCTACACCTTC
CASIPNHPGELQGRGTLYGYTF
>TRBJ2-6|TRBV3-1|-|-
TGTGCCAGCAGCCCCGTAAGGGGGGGGGTGTCAGGGGCCAACGTCCTGACTTTC
CASSPVRGGVSGANVLTF
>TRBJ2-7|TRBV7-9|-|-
TGTGCCAGCAGTATAAGGGAGAGACCAAGTTACGAGCAGTACTTC
CASSIRERPSYEQYF
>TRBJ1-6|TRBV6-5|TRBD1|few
TGTGCCAGTTGGCGGCAGGGGGGCTCACCCCTCCACTTT
CASWRQGGSPLHF
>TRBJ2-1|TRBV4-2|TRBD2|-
TGTGCCAGCAGCCAGGGTAGCGGGATCTCCTACAATGAGCAGTTCTTC
CASSQGSGISYNEQFF
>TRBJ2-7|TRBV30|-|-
TGTGCCTGGAGTGTATCAGTATTCGAGCAGTACTTC
CAWSVSVFEQYF
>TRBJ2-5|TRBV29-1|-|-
TGCAGCGTTGGGGGGGACGAGACCCAGTACTTC
CSVGGDETQYF
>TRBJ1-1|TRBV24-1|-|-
TGTGCCACCAGTGGCGACGGGACTCCTGAAGCTTTCTTT
CATSGDGTPEAFF
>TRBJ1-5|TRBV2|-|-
TGTGCCAGCAGGGACAGTTACAATCAGCCCCAGCATTTT
CASRDSYNQPQHF
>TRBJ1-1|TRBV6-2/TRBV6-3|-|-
TGTGCCAGCAGTTACCTGGGAACGAACACTGAAGCTTTCTTT
CASSYLGTNTEAFF
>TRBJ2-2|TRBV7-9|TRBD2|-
TGTGCCAGCAGCTTAGGGACTAGCTTTGTCACCGGGGAGCTGTTTTTT
CASSLGTSFVTGELFF
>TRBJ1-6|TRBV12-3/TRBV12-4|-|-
TGTGCCAGCAGTTTGTTGACGGATCCCCCACCCCTCCACTTT
CASSLLTDPPPLHF
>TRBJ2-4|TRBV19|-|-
TGTGCCAGTAGTCGGAGCCTAGCCAAAAACATTCAGTACTTC
CASSRSLAKNIQYF
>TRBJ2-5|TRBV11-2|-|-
TGTGCCAGCAGCTTAGGGGCGCGGGGAGGCCAAGAGACCCAGTACTTC
CASSLGARGGQETQYF
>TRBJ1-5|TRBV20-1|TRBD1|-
TGCAGTGCTGGGACAGGAGCAGGCAATCAGCCCCAGCATTTT
CSAGTGAGNQPQHF
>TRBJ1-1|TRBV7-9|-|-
TGTGCCAGCAGCCCAATTGGGCCTCGCCGTCCTGAAGCTTTCTTT
CASSPIGPRRPEAFF
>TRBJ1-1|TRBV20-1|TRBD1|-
TGCAGTGCTAGGGGACAGGGGTCGATCCTGAACACTGAAGCTTTCTTT
CSARGQGSILNTEAFF
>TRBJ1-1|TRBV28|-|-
TGTACCAGCAGTGGCGGGGCCCTGGGCACTGAAGCTTTCTTT
CTSSGGALGTEAFF
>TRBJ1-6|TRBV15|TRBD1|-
TGTGCCACCAGCAGAGAGAACAGGGGTATTTCACCCCTCCACTTT
CATSRENRGISPLHF
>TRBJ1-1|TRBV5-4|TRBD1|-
TGTGCCAGCACCCCAAGGGGGACAGGGGAGAGGTACACTGAAGCTTTCTTT
CASTPRGTGERYTEAFF
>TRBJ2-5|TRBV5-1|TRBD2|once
TGCGCCAGCAGCCTACCGGGGACTAAAGAGACCCAGTACTTC
CASSLPGTKETQYF
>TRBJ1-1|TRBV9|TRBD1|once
TGTGCCAGCAGCGGCCCCAGGGGGCGCGGGAGCACTGAAGCTTTCTTT
CASSGPRGRGSTEAFF
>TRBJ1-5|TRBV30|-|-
TGTGCCTGGAGTCTCGGGGATTATAGCAATCAGCCCCAGCATTTT
CAWSLGDYSNQPQHF
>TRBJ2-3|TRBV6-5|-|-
TGTGCCAGCAGTTCACTATCAATTGATACGCAGTATTTT
CASSSLSIDTQYF
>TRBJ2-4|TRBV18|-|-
TGTGCCAGCTCACTCAGGGTCGCCGCCAAAAACATTCAGTACTTC
CASSLRVAAKNIQYF